This T cell receptor beta chain was found in a study of tumour-infiltrating T cells in Burkitt lymphoma. Study background: Overall and progression-free survival were predicted by productive clonality.

V gave up 4 bases and J gave up 8 bases; unmatched junction bases: 11. Germline V lookup: CDR1 SGHTA, CDR2 FQGTGA. The CDR3 totals 15 residues. TCRdb's copy holds only in-frame clones and misses some; the assay was immunoSEQ multiplex PCR. This table holds about 6,000 clones, roughly a sixth found once. Sequencing used tumor tissue. This sequence was found in a human donor with diffuse large B-cell lymphoma. The chain links TRBV7-3 to TRBJ2-1; 7 nucleotides match TRBD1. The CDR3 sequence: CASSSILSGQHEQFF. The CDR3, as DNA: TGTGCCAGCAGCTCCATCCTCTCGGGACAGCATGAGCAGTTCTTC.